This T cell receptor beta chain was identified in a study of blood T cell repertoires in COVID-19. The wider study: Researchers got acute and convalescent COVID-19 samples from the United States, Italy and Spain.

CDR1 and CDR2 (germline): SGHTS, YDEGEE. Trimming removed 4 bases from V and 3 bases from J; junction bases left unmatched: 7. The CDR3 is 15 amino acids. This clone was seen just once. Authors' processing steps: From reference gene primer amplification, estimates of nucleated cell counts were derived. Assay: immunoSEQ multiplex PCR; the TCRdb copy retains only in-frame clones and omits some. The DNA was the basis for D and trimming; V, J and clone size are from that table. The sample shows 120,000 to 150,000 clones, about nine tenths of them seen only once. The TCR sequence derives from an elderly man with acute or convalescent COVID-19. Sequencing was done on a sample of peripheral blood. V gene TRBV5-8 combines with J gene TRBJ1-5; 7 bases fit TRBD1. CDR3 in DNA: TGTGCCAGCAGCGTGGGCGACAGGGACAATCAGCCCCAGCATTTT. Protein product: CASSVGDRDNQPQHF.